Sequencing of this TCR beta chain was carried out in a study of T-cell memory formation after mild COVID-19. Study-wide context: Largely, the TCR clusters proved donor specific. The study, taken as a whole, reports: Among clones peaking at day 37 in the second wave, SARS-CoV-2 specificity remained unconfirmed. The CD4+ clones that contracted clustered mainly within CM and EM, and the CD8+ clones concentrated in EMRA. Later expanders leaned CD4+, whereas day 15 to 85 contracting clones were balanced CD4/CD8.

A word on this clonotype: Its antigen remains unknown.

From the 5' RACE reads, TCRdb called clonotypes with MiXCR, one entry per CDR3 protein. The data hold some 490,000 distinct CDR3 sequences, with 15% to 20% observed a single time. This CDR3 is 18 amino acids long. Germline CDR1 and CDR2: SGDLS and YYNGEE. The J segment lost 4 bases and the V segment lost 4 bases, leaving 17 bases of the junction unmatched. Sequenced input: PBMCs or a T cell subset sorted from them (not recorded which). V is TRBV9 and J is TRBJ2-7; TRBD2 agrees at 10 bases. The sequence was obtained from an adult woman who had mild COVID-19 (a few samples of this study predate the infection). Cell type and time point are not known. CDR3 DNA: TGTGCCAGCAGCTTAACCCCCCGGGGAGCGGGAGGGCCTTACGAGCAGTACTTC. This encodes CASSLTPRGAGGPYEQYF.